Given below is one T cell receptor beta chain in context. Its specificity is not known. The data were obtained in a study of cytotoxic CD8 clonotypes in ibrutinib-treated CLL. Overall study: Among the patients, more than ten presented as relapsed/refractory and fewer than 16 as treatment-naive; roughly 17 showed unmutated IGHV. General study findings and limits: Sustained-remission and progressing patients had different sampling times. Whereas clonality rose at ibrutinib response, it declined toward baseline at progression.

The planned depth of sequencing spanned 1 in 200,000 to 1 in 1 million T cells. Repertoires were generated with immunoSEQ multiplex PCR, while TCRdb's copy carries only in-frame clones and drops some. The sample carries about 300,000 clones, roughly four fifths recorded once. Germline V gives CDR1 SGHTA, CDR2 FQGTGA. Unmatched junction bases numbered 8, after V lost 5 bases and J lost 4 bases. The CDR3 covers 15 residues. Material: PBMCs, obtained at disease progression, from a patient treated with ibrutinib. This receptor was identified in a human donor with chronic lymphocytic leukemia. This chain joins TRBV7-3 and TRBJ2-1, with TRBD1 matching 7 bases. This chain's CDR3 is CASSTGPGQYNEQFF. CDR3 DNA: TGTGCCAGCAGCACCGGTCCGGGACAGTACAATGAGCAGTTCTTC.